The TCR beta chain described here comes from a study of blood T cell repertoires in COVID-19. Study overall: Sites across the United States, Italy and Spain contributed samples from acute and convalescent COVID-19. PBMCs, B-cell-depleted T cells, or T cells were the source of the cDNA or gDNA that made up the material.

In the original processing: Estimated nucleated cell counts came from reference gene primer amplification. The data were produced by immunoSEQ multiplex PCR, yet TCRdb's version contains in-frame clones alone and is incomplete. The DNA gave D and trimming, while V, J and clone size come from that table. The sample contains approximately 37,000 clones, more than 85% of which appear only once. The V gene's germline CDR1 is KGHDR and CDR2 SFDVKD. After removal of 5 bases from V and 4 bases from J, the junction contained 15 bases not matched to a gene. The CDR3 sequence is 18 residues long. This TCR was recovered from a woman at least 80 years old with acute or convalescent COVID-19. The sequenced sample was peripheral blood. The rearrangement uses TRBV24-1 and TRBJ1-3; TRBD1 matches 8 bases. CDR3 sequence reads: CATSVSTDGRGPGNTIYF. Here the CDR3 DNA reads TGTGCCACCAGTGTGAGTACCGACGGCAGGGGGCCCGGAAACACCATATATTTT.